A single sample gave rise to the 10 T cell receptor beta chains below, sequenced in a study of CD8 T cells in ankylosing spondylitis. Overall study findings and caveats: Several highly homologous variants made up a TCR beta motif that seemed to typify ankylosing spondylitis blood.

What these receptors recognize is not known. Each CDR3 protein is one row after TCRdb ran MiXCR on the 5' RACE reads. This table has 350,000 to 550,000 distinct CDR3 sequences, 26% appearing once. Sample: blood, either unsorted or a sorted T cell fraction (not recorded which). The receptors were sampled from a male donor with ankylosing spondylitis.

This clonotype appeared a few times. The chain uses TRBV7-9 and TRBJ1-2, with D unresolved. Trimming removed 1 base from V and 0 bases from J, with 6 bases in between. This CDR3 has 14 residues. Per germline, CDR1 SEHNR and CDR2 FQNEAQ (reference sequence). The CDR3 protein is CASSLVMANYGYTF. The CDR3 nucleotides are TGTGCCAGCAGCTTAGTTATGGCTAACTATGGCTACACCTTC.

The chain is built from TRBV7-8 and TRBJ2-1; 9 bases line up with TRBD2. Unmatched junction bases numbered 7, after V lost 1 base and J lost 9 bases. There are 15 residues in the CDR3. The germline gives CDR1 SGHVS, CDR2 FQNEAQ. The CDR3 loop is CASSLVAGGVGEQFF. CDR3 sequence (DNA): TGTGCCAGCAGCTTAGTCGCGGGAGGGGTGGGTGAGCAGTTCTTC.

This chain uses TRBV5-6 with TRBJ2-2; D may correspond to TRBD1 or TRBD2 (5 bases each). CDR3 length: 15 amino acids. With 4 bases removed from V and 2 bases from J, the gap between germline ends came to 12 bases. Germline V CDR1 and CDR2: SGHDT, YYEEEE. The CDR3 sequence: CASSRLWDNTGELFF. The CDR3 DNA sequence: TGTGCCAGCAGCCGGCTGTGGGACAACACCGGGGAGCTGTTTTTT.

The chain uses TRBV18 and TRBJ2-4; D is uncertain. V lost 5 bases and J 1 base, leaving 18 bases between the germline ends. Germline-derived CDR1 and CDR2 are KGHSH and LQKENI. This CDR3 comprises 17 residues. The CDR3 here is CASSSTIPVKAKNIQYF. The CDR3 DNA is TGTGCCAGCTCATCCACTATTCCGGTGAAGGCCAAAAACATTCAGTACTTC.

V usage is TRBV12-3 or TRBV12-4 and J usage is TRBJ2-1, with 10 nucleotides matching TRBD2. Trimming took 6 bases from V and 1 from J; bases not matched to a gene: 6. The CDR3 is 16 residues long. In nucleotides, the CDR3 is TGTGCCAGCAGCCCGGGACTAGCGAAATCCTACAATGAGCAGTTCTTC. It codes for CASSPGLAKSYNEQFF.

This clonotype was seen more than once but under ten times. The rearrangement uses TRBV5-1 and TRBJ2-7; D remains ambiguous. CDR1 and CDR2 (germline): SGHRS, YFSETQ. Trimming took off 0 bases at V and 1 base at J, with 5 bases between the two ends. CDR3 length: 13 residues. CDR3 bases: TGCGCCAGCAGCTTGGATCCATCCTACGAGCAGTACTTC. It encodes CASSLDPSYEQYF.

The chain carries TRBV7-9 and TRBJ2-3; 10 nucleotides line up with TRBD1. V shed 5 bases, J shed 11 bases, and the junction held 10 bases outside the gene matches. The CDR3 covers 14 residues. Per germline, CDR1 SEHNR and CDR2 FQNEAQ (reference sequence). The CDR3 DNA sequence: TGTGCCAGCAGCGTAACCGGGACAGGGGTCCAGCAGTATTTT. This translates into CASSVTGTGVQQYF.

V is TRBV5-1 and J is TRBJ2-5, with TRBD2 identical over 8 bases. With 1 base clipped from V and 1 base from J, the junction kept 6 bases outside the gene matches. Looked up from germline, CDR1 is SGHRS and CDR2 is YFSETQ. This CDR3 has 16 residues. CDR3: CASSLLPTSGQETQYF. CDR3 nucleotides: TGCGCCAGCAGCTTGCTCCCTACTAGCGGCCAAGAGACCCAGTACTTC.

Only a few counts were recorded for this clonotype. This chain links TRBV24-1 with TRBJ1-5; D may be TRBD1 (5 bases). This CDR3 contains 14 residues. Trimming took off 6 bases at V and 2 bases at J, with 10 bases between the two ends. Per germline, CDR1 KGHDR and CDR2 SFDVKD. CDR3 sequence (DNA): TGTGCCACCAGTTCAGGGTGGGGCAATCAGCCCCAGCATTTT. It yields the protein CATSSGWGNQPQHF.

This clonotype showed up just a few times. This rearrangement joins TRBV20-1 to TRBJ1-3, with 12 bases fitting TRBD1. The V gene's germline CDR1 is DFQATT and CDR2 SNEGSKA (reference sequence). J was trimmed by 0 bases and V by 5 bases; bases with no gene match: 14. The CDR3 totals 19 residues. Here the CDR3 reads CSASFRDRGLSGSGNTIYF. As DNA, the CDR3 is TGCAGTGCTTCGTTCCGGGACAGGGGGCTATCTGGCTCTGGAAACACCATATATTTT.